The clone carrying this T cell receptor (beta chain) was counted ten times or more. Its cognate antigen is unknown. A single record per CDR3 protein comes from TCRdb applying MiXCR to the RT-PCR reads. The table includes under 200,000 distinct CDR3 sequences, 9.5% to 13% detected once. Germline CDR1 MNHNS, CDR2 SASEGT. Trimming took off 7 bases at V and 0 bases at J, with 13 bases between the two ends. The CDR3 has 15 residues. The sample originates from a study of response to subunit inactivated influenza vaccine. Study observations and caveats: The authors offered the suggestion that each seasonal influenza vaccination recruits few new T cells.

This specimen was non-naive T cells sorted from PBMCs, taken about 40 days after vaccination. The chain is built from TRBV6-1 and TRBJ1-3; D is possibly TRBD1 (5 bases). The clonotype originates from a man aged 45 to 65 who received an inactivated influenza vaccine. The CDR3 loop is CASTKQANSGNTIYF. As DNA, the CDR3 is TGTGCCAGCACCAAACAGGCTAACTCTGGAAACACCATATATTTT.